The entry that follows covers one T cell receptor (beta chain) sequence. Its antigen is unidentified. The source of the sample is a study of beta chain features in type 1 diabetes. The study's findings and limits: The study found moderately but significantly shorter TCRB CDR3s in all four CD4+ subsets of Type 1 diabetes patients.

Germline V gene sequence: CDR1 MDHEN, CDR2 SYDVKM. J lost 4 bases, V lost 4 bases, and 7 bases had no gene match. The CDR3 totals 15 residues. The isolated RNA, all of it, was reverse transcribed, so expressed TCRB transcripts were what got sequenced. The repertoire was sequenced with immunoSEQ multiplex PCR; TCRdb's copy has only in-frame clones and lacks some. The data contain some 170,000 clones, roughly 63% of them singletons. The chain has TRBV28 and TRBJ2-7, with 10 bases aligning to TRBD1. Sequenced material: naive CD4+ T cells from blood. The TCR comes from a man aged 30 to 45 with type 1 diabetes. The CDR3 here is CASSSPTGGKYEQYF. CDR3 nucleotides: TGTGCCAGCAGTTCCCCGACAGGGGGCAAATACGAGCAGTACTTC.